This section outlines one T cell receptor (beta chain) sequence together with its context. Its antigen is unidentified. 13 Jbeta primers and 60 Vbeta primers were used for the PCR. The data were produced by immunoSEQ multiplex PCR, yet TCRdb's version contains in-frame clones alone and is incomplete. Found here are 12,000 to 15,000 clones, less than 75% of them singletons; the top ten hold about 15%. The sample comes from a study of cytomegalovirus exposure and HLA in healthy donors. Overall study context: Samples from HLA-typed donors yielded about 85 million unique TCRs in an early data release. Findings of the study overall: A later analysis reportedly identified an Asian-associated ancestry cluster as carrying fewer N-insertions than the 666-donor mean. Most TCRs appeared rarely, but some public TCRs recurred in many donors. Most of the TCR beta V segments (in an earlier analysis) were productive either about 87% or about 30% of the time.

This CDR3 comprises 14 residues. The germline V gene encodes CDR1 SQVTM and CDR2 ANQGSEA. V was pared by 6 bases and J by 2 bases, with 16 bases between. This receptor was identified in a woman aged 45 to 65 in good health and CMV-seropositive. The V gene is TRBV29-1, the J gene TRBJ1-2, with D perhaps TRBD1 (5 bases). The source material was PBMCs. The CDR3 region has the DNA TGCAGCGTCGCGCAGACAGTCACAAACTATGGCTACACCTTC. This translates into CSVAQTVTNYGYTF.